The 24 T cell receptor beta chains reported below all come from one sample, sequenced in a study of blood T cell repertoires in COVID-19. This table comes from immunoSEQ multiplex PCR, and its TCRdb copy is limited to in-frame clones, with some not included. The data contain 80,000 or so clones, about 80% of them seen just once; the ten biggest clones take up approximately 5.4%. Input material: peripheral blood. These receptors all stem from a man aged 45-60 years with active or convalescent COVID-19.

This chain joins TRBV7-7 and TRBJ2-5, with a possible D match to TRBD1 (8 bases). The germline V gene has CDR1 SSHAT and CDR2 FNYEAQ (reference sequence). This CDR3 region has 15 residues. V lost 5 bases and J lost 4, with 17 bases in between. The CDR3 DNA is TGTGCCAGCAGCCTTACAGGGGGGGGATTAGAGACCCAGTACTTC. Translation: CASSLTGGGLETQYF.

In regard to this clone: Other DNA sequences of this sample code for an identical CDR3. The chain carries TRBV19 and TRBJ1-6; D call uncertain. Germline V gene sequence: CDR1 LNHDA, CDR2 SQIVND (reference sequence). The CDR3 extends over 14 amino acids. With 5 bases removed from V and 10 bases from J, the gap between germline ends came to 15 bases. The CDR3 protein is CASSPGGRGSPLHF. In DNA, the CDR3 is TGTGCCAGTAGTCCCGGAGGAAGAGGCTCACCCCTCCACTTT.

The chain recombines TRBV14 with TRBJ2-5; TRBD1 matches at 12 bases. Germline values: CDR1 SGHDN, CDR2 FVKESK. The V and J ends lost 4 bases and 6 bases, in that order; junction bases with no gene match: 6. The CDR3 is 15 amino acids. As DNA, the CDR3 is TGTGCCAGCAGCCGCCGGGACAGGGGGCGGCAGACCCAGTACTTC. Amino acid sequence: CASSRRDRGRQTQYF.

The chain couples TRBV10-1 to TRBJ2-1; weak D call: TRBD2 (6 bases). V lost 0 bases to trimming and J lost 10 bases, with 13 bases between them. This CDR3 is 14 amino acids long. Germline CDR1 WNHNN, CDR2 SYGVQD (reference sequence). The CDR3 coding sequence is TGCGCCAGCAGTGAGTCCGGAGGGGTTCAGGAGCAGTTCTTC. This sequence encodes CASSESGGVQEQFF.

The chain's CDR3 is CASSDSGGGSPLHF. Here the CDR3 DNA reads TGTGCCAGCAGTGACTCAGGGGGCGGATCACCCCTCCACTTT. This sequence joins TRBV6-4 and TRBJ1-6; 7 bases match TRBD1. Germline values: CDR1 MRHNA, CDR2 SNTAGT. This CDR3 is built from 14 residues. Trimming at V came to 0 bases and at J to 10 bases, leaving 3 bases not matched to a gene.

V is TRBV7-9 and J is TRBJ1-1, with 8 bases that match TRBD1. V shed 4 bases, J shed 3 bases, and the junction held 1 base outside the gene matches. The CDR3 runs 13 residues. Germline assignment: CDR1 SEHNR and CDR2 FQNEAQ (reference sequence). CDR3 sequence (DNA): TGTGCCAGCAGCTCACAGGGGGACACTGAAGCTTTCTTT. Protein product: CASSSQGDTEAFF.

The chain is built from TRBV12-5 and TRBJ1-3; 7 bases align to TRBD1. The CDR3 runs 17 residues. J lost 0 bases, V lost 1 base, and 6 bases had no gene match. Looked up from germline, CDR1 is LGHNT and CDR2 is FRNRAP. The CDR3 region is CASGLAPGTDSGNTIYF. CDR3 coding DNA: TGTGCTAGTGGTTTGGCACCTGGGACAGACTCTGGAAACACCATATATTTT.

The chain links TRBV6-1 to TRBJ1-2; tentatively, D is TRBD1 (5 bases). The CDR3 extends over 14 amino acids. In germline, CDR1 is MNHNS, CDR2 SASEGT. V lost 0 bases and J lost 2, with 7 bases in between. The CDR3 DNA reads TGTGCCAGCAGTGAAGCGTCAGGGAACTATGGCTACACCTTC. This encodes CASSEASGNYGYTF.

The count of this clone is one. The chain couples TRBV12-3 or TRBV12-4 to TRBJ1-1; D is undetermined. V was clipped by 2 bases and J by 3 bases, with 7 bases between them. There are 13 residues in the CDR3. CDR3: CASSLLTDTEAFF. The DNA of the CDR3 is TGTGCCAGCAGTTTACTTACAGACACTGAAGCTTTCTTT.

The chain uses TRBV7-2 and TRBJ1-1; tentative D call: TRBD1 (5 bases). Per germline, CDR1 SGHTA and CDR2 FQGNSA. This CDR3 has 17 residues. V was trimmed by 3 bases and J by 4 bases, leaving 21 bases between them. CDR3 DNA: TGTGCCAGCAGCTTGATGTCAGGGCCCGCCAGAGGCACTGAAGCTTTCTTT. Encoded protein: CASSLMSGPARGTEAFF.

The chain's CDR3 is CASSLQGTDTQYF. The CDR3 nucleotides are TGCGCCAGCAGCCTACAGGGCACAGATACGCAGTATTTT. V and J are TRBV4-1 and TRBJ2-3; D possibly corresponds to TRBD1 (5 bases). V was cut by 4 bases and J by 1 base, with 6 bases left in between. The CDR3 is 13 residues long. The germline V gene encodes CDR1 MGHRA and CDR2 YSYEKL.

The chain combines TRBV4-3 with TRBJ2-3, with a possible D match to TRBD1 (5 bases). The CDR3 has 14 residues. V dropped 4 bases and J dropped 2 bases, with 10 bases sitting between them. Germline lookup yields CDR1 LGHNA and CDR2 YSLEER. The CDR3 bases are TGCGCCAGCAGCCCTGGGGCAGACACAGATACGCAGTATTTT. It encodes CASSPGADTDTQYF.

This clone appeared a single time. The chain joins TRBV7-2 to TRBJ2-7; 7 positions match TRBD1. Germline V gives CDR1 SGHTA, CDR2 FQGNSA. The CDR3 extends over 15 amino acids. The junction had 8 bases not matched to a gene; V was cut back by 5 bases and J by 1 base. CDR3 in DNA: TGTGCCAGCAGCCCAGCCCGGACAGGATCCTACGAGCAGTACTTC. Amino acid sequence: CASSPARTGSYEQYF.

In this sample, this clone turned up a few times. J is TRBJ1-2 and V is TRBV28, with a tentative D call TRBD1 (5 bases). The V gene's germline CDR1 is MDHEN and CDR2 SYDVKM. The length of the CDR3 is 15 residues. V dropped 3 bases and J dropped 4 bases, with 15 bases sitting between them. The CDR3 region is CASSLGVAALYGYTF. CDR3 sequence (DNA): TGTGCCAGCAGTTTGGGGGTAGCGGCCCTCTATGGCTACACCTTC.

The CDR3 spells CASSGTHSNYGYTF. The DNA for the CDR3 is TGTGCCAGCAGCGGGACTCATTCTAACTATGGCTACACCTTC. The rearrangement links TRBV9 to TRBJ1-2; D is unresolved. Germline loops: CDR1 SGDLS, CDR2 YYNGEE. The CDR3 has 14 amino acids. The V end was cut by 3 bases, the J end by 0 bases, with 9 bases between.

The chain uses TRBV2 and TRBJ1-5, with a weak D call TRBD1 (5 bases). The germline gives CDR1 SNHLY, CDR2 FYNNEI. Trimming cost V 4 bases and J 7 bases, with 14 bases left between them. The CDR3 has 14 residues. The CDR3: CASSGIEQGQPQHF. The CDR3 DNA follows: TGTGCCAGCAGTGGCATAGAGCAGGGACAGCCCCAGCATTTT.

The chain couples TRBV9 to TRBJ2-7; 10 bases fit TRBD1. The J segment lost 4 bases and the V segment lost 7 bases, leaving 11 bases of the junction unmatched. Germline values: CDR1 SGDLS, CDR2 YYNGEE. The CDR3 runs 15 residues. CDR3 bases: TGTGCCAGCTCCCCCGGGACAGGGGTGAGGTACGAGCAGTACTTC. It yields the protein CASSPGTGVRYEQYF. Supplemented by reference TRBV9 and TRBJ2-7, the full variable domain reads DSGVTQTPKHLITATGQRVTLRCSPRSGDLSVYWYQQSLDQGLQFLIQYYNGEERAKGNILERFSAQQFPDLHSELNLSSLELGDSALYFCASSPGTGVRYEQYFGPGTRLTVT.

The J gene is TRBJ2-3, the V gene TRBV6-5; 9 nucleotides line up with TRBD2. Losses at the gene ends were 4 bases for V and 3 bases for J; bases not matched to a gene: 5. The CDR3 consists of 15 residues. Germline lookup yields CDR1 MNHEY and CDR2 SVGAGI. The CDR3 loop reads CASSFSGGETDTQYF. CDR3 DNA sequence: TGTGCCAGCAGTTTTAGCGGGGGAGAAACAGATACGCAGTATTTT.

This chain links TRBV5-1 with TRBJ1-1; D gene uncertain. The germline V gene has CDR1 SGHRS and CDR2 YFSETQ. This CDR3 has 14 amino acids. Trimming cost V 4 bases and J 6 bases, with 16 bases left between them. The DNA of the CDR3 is TGCGCCAGCAGCCCCAGGCCCTCGGCCGCTGAAGCTTTCTTT. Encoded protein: CASSPRPSAAEAFF.

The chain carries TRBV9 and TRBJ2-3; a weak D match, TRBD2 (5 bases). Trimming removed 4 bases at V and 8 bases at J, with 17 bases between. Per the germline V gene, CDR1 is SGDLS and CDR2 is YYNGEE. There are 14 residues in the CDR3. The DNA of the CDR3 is TGTGCCAGCAGCCCCCTCGGGGTAGGCGGTACGCAGTATTTT. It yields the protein CASSPLGVGGTQYF.

The CDR3 coding sequence is TGTGCCAGCCATCAGGGGCGGAGGGAAAAACTGTTTTTT. Residues: CASHQGRREKLFF. The chain links TRBV2 to TRBJ1-4; D may be TRBD1 (6 bases). V shed 8 bases and J shed 8 bases, with 15 bases lying between them. The CDR3 loop spans 13 amino acids. Germline V lookup: CDR1 SNHLY, CDR2 FYNNEI.

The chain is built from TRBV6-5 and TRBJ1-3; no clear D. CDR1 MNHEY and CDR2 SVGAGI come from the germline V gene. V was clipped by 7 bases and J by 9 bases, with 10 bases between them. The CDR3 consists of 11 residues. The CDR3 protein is CASISSFTIYF. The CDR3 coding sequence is TGTGCCAGCATCTCGAGTTTCACCATATATTTT.

The CDR3 nucleotides are TGTGCCAGCAGTGACGCGGCTAGCGGGGGTACAGTCCAAGAGACCCAGTACTTC. As protein: CASSDAASGGTVQETQYF. This chain joins TRBV6-4 and TRBJ2-5; 10 nucleotides line up with TRBD2. V lost 2 bases to trimming and J lost 1 base; unmatched junction nucleotides: 10. The CDR3 length is 18 residues. CDR1 and CDR2 from the germline V gene are MRHNA and SNTAGT.

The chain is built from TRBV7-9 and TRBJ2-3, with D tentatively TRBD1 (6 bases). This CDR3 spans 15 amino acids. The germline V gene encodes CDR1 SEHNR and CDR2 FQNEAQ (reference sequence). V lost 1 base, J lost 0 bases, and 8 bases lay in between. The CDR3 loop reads CASSLDRASTDTQYF. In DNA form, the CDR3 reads TGTGCCAGCAGCTTAGACAGGGCAAGCACAGATACGCAGTATTTT.